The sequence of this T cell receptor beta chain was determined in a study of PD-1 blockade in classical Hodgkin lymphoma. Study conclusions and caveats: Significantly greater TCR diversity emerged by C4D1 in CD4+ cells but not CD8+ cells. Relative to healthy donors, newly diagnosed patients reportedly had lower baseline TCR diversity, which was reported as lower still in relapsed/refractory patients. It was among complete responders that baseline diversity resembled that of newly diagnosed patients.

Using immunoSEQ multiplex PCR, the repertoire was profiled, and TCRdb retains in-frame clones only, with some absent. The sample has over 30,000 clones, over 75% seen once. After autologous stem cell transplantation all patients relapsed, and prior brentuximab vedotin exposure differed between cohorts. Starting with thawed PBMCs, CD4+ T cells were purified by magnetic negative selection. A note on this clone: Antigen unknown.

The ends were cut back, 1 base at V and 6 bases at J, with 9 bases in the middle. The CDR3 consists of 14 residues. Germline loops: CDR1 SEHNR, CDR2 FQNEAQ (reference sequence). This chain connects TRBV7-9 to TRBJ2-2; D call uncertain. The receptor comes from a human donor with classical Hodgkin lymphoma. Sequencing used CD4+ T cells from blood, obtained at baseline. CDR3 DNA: TGTGCCAGCAGCTTAGAGGGCCCACCCGGGGAGCTGTTTTTT. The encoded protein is CASSLEGPPGELFF. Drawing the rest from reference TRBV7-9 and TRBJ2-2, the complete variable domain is DTGVSQNPRHKITKRGQNVTFRCDPISEHNRLYWYRQTLGQGPEFLTYFQNEAQLEKSRLLSDRFSAERPKGSFSTLEIQRTEQGDSAMYLCASSLEGPPGELFFGEGSRLTVL.